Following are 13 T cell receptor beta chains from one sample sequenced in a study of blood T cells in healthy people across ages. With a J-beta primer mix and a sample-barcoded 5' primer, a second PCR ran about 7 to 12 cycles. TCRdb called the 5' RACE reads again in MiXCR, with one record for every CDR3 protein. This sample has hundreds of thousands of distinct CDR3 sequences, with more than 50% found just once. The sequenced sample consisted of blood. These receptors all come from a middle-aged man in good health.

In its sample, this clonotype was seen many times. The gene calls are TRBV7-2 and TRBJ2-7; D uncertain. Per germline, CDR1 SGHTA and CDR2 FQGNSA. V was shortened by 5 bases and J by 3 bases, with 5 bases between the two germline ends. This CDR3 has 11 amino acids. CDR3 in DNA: TGTGCCAGCAGCGAAGTCTACGAGCAGTACTTC. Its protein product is CASSEVYEQYF.

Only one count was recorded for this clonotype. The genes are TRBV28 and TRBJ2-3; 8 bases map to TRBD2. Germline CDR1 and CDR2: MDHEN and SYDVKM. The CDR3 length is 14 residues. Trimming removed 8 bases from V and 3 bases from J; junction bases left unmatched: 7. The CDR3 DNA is TGTGCCAGCTTGCGGGGGGCCGGAACAGATACGCAGTATTTT. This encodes CASLRGAGTDTQYF.

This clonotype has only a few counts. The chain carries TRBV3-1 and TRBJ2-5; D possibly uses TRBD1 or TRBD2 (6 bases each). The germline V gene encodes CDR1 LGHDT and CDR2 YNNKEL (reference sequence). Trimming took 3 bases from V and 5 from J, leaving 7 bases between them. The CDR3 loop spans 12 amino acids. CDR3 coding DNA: TGTGCCAGCAGCCACGGGGGCGAGACCCAGTACTTC. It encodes CASSHGGETQYF.

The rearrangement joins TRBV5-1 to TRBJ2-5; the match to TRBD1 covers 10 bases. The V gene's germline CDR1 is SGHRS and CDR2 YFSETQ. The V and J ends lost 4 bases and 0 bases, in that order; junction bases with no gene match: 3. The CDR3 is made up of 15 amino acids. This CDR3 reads CASSVGQGYQETQYF. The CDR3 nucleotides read TGCGCCAGCAGCGTGGGACAGGGGTACCAAGAGACCCAGTACTTC.

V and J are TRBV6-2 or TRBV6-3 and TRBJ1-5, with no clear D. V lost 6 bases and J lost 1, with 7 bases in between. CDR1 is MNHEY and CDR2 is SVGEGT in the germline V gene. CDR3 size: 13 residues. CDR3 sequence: CASRGPSNQPQHF. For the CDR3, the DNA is TGTGCCAGCAGAGGGCCAAGCAATCAGCCCCAGCATTTT.

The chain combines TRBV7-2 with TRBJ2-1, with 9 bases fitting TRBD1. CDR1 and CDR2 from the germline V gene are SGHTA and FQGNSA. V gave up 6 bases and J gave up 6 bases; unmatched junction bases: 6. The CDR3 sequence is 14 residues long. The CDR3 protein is CASRTDRGINEQFF. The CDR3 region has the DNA TGTGCCAGCAGAACTGACAGGGGGATCAATGAGCAGTTCTTC.

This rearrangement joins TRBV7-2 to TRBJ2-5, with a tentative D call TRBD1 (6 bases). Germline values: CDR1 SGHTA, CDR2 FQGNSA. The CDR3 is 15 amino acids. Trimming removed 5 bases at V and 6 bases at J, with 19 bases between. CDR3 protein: CASSTDLQGTQTQYF. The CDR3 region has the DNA TGTGCCAGCAGCACCGACCTACAGGGTACACAGACCCAGTACTTC.

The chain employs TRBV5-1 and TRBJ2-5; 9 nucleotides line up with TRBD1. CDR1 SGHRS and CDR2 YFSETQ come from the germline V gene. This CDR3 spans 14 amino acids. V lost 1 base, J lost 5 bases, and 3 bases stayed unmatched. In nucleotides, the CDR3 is TGCGCCAGCAGCTTGAATGGACAGGGGGAGACCCAGTACTTC. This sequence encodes CASSLNGQGETQYF.

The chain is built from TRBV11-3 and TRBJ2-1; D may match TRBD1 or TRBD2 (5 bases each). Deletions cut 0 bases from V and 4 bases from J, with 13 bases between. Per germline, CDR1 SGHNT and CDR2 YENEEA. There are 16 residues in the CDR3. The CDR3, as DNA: TGTGCCAGCAGCTTAGATTTGGGGGTTCCGTACAATGAGCAGTTCTTC. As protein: CASSLDLGVPYNEQFF.

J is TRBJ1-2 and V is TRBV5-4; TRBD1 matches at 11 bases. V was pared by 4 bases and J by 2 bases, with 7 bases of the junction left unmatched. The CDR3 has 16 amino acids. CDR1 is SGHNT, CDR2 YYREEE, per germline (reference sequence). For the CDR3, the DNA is TGTGCCAGCAGCGTCGGACAGGGGGCCTACAACTATGGCTACACCTTC. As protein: CASSVGQGAYNYGYTF.

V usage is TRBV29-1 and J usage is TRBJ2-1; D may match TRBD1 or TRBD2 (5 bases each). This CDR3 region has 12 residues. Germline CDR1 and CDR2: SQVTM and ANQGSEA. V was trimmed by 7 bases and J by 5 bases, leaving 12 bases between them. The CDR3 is CSAGRGDNEQFF. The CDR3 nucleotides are TGCAGCGCGGGACGGGGAGACAATGAGCAGTTCTTC.

Here the CDR3 reads CSARDEGGNEQFF. In DNA, the CDR3 is TGCAGTGCTAGAGATGAAGGGGGAAATGAGCAGTTCTTC. The chain is built from TRBV20-1 and TRBJ2-1; possible D gene TRBD1, 6 bases. Trimming pared 0 bases from V and 7 bases from J, leaving 10 bases between. Germline V CDR1 and CDR2: DFQATT, SNEGSKA (reference sequence). The CDR3 is made up of 13 amino acids.

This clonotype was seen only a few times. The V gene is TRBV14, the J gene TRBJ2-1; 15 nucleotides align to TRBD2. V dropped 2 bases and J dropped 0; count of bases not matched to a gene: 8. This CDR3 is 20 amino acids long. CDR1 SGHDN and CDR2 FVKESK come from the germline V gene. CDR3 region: CASSQRLGLAGGSSYNEQFF. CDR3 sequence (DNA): TGTGCCAGCAGCCAAAGATTAGGACTAGCGGGAGGGAGCTCCTACAATGAGCAGTTCTTC.